What follows are 10 T cell receptor beta chains derived from one specimen sequenced in a study of T-cell memory formation after mild COVID-19. TCRdb re-analysed the 5' RACE reads in MiXCR, keeping a single row per CDR3 protein. Among around 99,000 distinct CDR3 sequences listed, approximately 15% were seen once. The sequencing input was PBMCs or a T cell subset sorted from them (not recorded which). These receptors were taken from a young man who had mild COVID-19 (a few samples of this study predate the infection). Cell type and time point are not known.

The chain uses TRBV7-6 and TRBJ2-7, with 11 bases fitting TRBD2. This CDR3 is built from 14 residues. V lost 2 bases, J lost 5 bases, and 2 bases stayed unmatched. Germline V gene data show CDR1 as SGHVS and CDR2 as FNYEAQ. The chain's CDR3 is CASSLYSGGDEQYF. CDR3 in DNA: TGTGCCAGCAGCTTATATAGCGGGGGGGACGAGCAGTACTTC.

This clonotype was counted many times. The chain has TRBV12-3 or TRBV12-4 and TRBJ2-5; D is unresolved. V lost 5 bases, J lost 1 base, and 8 bases lay in between. The CDR3 runs 13 residues. CDR3 nucleotide sequence: TGTGCCAGCAGTCGGCCACTCCAAGAGACCCAGTACTTC. Its protein is CASSRPLQETQYF.

CDR3 DNA: TGTGCCAGCAGCGGAACCGGGACTAGCGTCGATGAGCAGTTCTTC. It is translated as CASSGTGTSVDEQFF. The chain carries TRBV9 and TRBJ2-1; 10 positions agree with TRBD2. After removal of 3 bases from V and 8 bases from J, the junction contained 8 bases not matched to a gene. CDR1 is SGDLS, CDR2 YYNGEE, per germline. The CDR3 is 15 residues long.

This clonotype turned up a few times. The gene calls are TRBV7-9 and TRBJ2-3; 8 bases are shared with TRBD2. CDR1 is SEHNR, CDR2 FQNEAQ, per germline (reference sequence). V lost 11 bases and J lost 2; bases outside the gene matches: 15. The CDR3 runs 16 residues. CDR3 sequence reads: CAGAAGGVEFTDTQYF. The CDR3 nucleotides are TGTGCCGGCGCTGCGGGGGGAGTTGAGTTCACAGATACGCAGTATTTT.

The chain recombines TRBV29-1 with TRBJ1-4; no firm D call. With 2 bases removed from V and 0 bases from J, the gap between germline ends came to 7 bases. The CDR3 has 14 residues. Germline values: CDR1 SQVTM, CDR2 ANQGSEA. CDR3 coding DNA: TGCAGCGTTGAACCAAGGGCAACTAATGAAAAACTGTTTTTT. It translates to CSVEPRATNEKLFF.

This clonotype was counted only a few times. The chain links TRBV12-5 to TRBJ1-1; D remains unclear. V was pared by 3 bases and J by 3 bases, with 20 bases between. Germline V gives CDR1 LGHNT, CDR2 FRNRAP. The CDR3 is 17 residues long. The CDR3 region is CASGFFIGSPSDTEAFF. Written as DNA, the CDR3 is TGTGCTAGTGGTTTTTTTATCGGCTCTCCGAGCGACACTGAAGCTTTCTTT.

The CDR3 coding sequence is TGTGCCAGCACCCCGGGACAGCCAAACTATGGCTACACCTTC. This codes for CASTPGQPNYGYTF. V usage is TRBV12-3 or TRBV12-4 and J usage is TRBJ1-2; 7 nucleotides line up with TRBD1. The trim removed 7 bases at V and 2 bases at J, leaving 7 bases unmatched. This CDR3 comprises 14 residues.

The chain couples TRBV11-2 to TRBJ1-2; D possibly corresponds to TRBD1 (6 bases). CDR3 size: 12 residues. CDR1 is SGHAT, CDR2 FQNNGV, per germline. V shed 5 bases and J shed 7 bases, with 11 bases lying between them. CDR3 sequence (DNA): TGTGCCAGCAGCGGGCAGGGGCCTGGCTACACCTTC. Encoded protein: CASSGQGPGYTF. Based on the CDR3 plus reference TRBV11-2 and TRBJ1-2, the full variable domain is EAGVAQSPRYKIIEKRQSVAFWCNPISGHATLYWYQQILGQGPKLLIQFQNNGVVDDSQLPKDRFSAERLKGVDSTLKIQPAKLEDSAVYLCASSGQGPGYTFGSGTRLTVV.

This clonotype showed up just a few times. The V call is TRBV9, the J call TRBJ2-5; D is unclear. The CDR3 totals 13 residues. V was shortened by 0 bases and J by 5 bases, with 8 bases between the two germline ends. CDR1 SGDLS and CDR2 YYNGEE come from the germline V gene. The DNA for the CDR3 is TGTGCCAGCAGCGTAGAGAGTTTGGAGACCCAGTACTTC. Translation gives CASSVESLETQYF.

This clonotype came up a few times. The chain employs TRBV19 and TRBJ1-1; D is unresolved. Trimming took 6 bases from V and 1 from J, leaving 9 bases between them. The V gene's germline CDR1 is LNHDA and CDR2 SQIVND (reference sequence). The CDR3 loop spans 13 amino acids. This chain's CDR3 is CASRTAGNTEAFF. CDR3 nucleotide sequence: TGTGCCAGTAGAACGGCAGGGAACACTGAAGCTTTCTTT.